Detailed here is one T cell receptor (beta chain). The sample belongs to a study of blood T cell repertoires in COVID-19. CDR1 is SNHLY, CDR2 FYNNEI, per germline. The J segment lost 6 bases and the V segment lost 0 bases, leaving 3 bases of the junction unmatched. The CDR3 loop spans 15 amino acids. The assay was immunoSEQ multiplex PCR, and TCRdb's table has in-frame clones only and misses some. This table holds around 270,000 clones, around 82% found once. Input material: peripheral blood. This TCR was sampled from a person aged 70 to 85 with COVID-19, enrolled during active disease. The V call is TRBV2, the J call TRBJ1-5; 9 bases align to TRBD1. The CDR3, as DNA: TGTGCCAGCAGTGAAGCGCCGGGACAGGGTCAGCCCCAGCATTTT. This translates into CASSEAPGQGQPQHF.